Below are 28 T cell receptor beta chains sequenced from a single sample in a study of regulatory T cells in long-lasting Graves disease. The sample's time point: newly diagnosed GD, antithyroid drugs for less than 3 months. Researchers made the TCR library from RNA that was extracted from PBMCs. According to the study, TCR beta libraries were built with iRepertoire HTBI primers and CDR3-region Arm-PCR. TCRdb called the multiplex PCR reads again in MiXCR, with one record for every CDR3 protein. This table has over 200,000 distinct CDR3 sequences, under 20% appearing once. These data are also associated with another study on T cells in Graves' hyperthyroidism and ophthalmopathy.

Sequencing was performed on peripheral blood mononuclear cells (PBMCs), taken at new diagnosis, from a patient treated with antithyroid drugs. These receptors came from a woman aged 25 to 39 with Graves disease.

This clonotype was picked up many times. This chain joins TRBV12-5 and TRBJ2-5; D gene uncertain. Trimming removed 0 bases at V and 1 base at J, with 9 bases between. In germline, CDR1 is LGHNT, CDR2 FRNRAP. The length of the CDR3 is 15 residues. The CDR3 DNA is TGTGCTAGTGGTTTGGTACGAAATAGCCAAGAGACCCAGTACTTC. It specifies CASGLVRNSQETQYF.

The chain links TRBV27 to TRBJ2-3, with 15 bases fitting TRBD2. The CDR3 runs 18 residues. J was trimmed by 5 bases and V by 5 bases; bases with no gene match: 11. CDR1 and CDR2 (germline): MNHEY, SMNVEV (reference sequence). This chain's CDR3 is CASSMRTSGGVILDTQYF. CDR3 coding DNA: TGTGCCAGCAGTATGCGGACTAGCGGGGGGGTGATATTAGATACGCAGTATTTT.

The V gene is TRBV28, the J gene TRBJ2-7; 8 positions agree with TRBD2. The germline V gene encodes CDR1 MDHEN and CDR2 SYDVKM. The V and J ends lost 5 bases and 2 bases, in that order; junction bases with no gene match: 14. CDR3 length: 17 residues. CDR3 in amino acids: CASSPPGGSGTTYEQYF. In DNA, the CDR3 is TGTGCCAGCAGTCCCCCGGGGGGTAGCGGGACGACCTACGAGCAGTACTTC.

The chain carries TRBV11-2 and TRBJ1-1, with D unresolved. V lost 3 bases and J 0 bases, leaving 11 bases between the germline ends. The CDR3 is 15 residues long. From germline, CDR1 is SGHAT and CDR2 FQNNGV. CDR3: CASSFSRQMNTEAFF. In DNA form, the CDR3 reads TGTGCCAGCAGCTTCTCGAGACAAATGAACACTGAAGCTTTCTTT.

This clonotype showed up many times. The CDR3 nucleotides read TGTGCCAGCAGCTTAGCAAGACATGCTGGCTACACCTTC. Translation gives CASSLARHAGYTF. The chain couples TRBV7-9 to TRBJ1-2; no reliable D call. The CDR3 sequence is 13 residues long. The V and J ends lost 0 bases and 7 bases respectively, with 9 bases between them. The germline CDR1 and CDR2 sequences are SEHNR and FQNEAQ (reference sequence).

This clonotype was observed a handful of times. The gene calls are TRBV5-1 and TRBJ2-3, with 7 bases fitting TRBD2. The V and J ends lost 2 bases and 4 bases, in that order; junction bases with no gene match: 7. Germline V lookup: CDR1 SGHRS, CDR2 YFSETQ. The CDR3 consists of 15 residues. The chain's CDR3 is CASSLSGAGADTQYF. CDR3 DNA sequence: TGCGCCAGCAGCTTAAGCGGGGCGGGGGCAGATACGCAGTATTTT.

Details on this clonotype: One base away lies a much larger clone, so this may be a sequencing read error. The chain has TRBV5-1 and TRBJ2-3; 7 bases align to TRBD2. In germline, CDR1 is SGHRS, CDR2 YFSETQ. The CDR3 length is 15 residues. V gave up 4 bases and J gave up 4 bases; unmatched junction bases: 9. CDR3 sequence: CASSPIGGFADTQYF. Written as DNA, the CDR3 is TGCGCCAGCAGCCCCATCGGGGGGTTCGCAGATACGCAGTATTTT.

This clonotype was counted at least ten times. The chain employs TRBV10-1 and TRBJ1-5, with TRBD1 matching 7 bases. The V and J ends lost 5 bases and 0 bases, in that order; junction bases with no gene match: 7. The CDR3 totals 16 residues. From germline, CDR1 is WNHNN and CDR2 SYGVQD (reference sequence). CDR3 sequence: CASSSPGQNSNQPQHF. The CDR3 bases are TGCGCCAGCAGTAGTCCGGGACAGAATAGCAATCAGCCCCAGCATTTT.

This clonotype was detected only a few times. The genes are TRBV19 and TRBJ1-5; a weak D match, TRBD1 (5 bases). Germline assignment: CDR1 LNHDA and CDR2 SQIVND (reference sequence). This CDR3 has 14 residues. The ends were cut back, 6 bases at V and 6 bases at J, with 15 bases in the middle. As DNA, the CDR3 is TGTGCCAGTAGAGACGACAGATCGAGTCAGCCCCAGCATTTT. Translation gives CASRDDRSSQPQHF.

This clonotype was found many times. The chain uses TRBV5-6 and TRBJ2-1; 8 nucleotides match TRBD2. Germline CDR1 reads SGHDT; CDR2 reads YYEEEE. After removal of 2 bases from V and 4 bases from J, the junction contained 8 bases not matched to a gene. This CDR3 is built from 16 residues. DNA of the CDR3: TGTGCCAGCAGCTTTGTGTCTAGCGGGCGATACAATGAGCAGTTCTTC. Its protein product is CASSFVSSGRYNEQFF.

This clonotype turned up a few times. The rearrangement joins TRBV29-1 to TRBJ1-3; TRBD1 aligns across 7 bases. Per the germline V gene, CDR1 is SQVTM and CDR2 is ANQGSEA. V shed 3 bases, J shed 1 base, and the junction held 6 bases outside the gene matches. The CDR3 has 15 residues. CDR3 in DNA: TGCAGCGTTGATTCAGGGGGTCCTTCTGGAAACACCATATATTTT. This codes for CSVDSGGPSGNTIYF.

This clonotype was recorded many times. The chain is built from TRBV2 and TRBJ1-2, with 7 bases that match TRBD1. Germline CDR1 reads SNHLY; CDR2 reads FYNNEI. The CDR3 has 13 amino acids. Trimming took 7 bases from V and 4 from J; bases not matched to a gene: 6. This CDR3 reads CASTRDSIYGYTF. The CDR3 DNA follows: TGTGCCAGCACCCGGGACAGCATCTATGGCTACACCTTC.

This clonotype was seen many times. As DNA, the CDR3 is TGCGCCAGCAGCCAGGGATCGGCTAACTATGGCTACACCTTC. Translated: CASSQGSANYGYTF. This chain connects TRBV5-1 to TRBJ1-2; D might be TRBD1 (5 bases). The CDR3 is 14 amino acids. Germline V gene lookup returns CDR1 SGHRS and CDR2 YFSETQ. Trimming removed 4 bases from V and 0 bases from J, with 10 bases in between.

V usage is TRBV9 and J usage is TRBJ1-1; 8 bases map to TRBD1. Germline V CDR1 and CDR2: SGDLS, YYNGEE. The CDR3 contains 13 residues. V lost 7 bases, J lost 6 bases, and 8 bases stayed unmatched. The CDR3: CASSAGGASEAFF. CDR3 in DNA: TGTGCCAGCTCCGCAGGGGGCGCTTCTGAAGCTTTCTTT. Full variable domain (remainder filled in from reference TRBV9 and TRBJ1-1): DSGVTQTPKHLITATGQRVTLRCSPRSGDLSVYWYQQSLDQGLQFLIQYYNGEERAKGNILERFSAQQFPDLHSELNLSSLELGDSALYFCASSAGGASEAFFGQGTRLTVV.

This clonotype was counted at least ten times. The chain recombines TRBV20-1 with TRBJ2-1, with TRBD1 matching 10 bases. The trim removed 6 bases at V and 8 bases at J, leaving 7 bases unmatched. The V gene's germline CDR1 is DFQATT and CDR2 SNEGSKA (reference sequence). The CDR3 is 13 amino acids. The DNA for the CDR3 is TGCAGTGCCGCACTCGGGACAGGGGATGAGCAGTTCTTC. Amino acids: CSAALGTGDEQFF.

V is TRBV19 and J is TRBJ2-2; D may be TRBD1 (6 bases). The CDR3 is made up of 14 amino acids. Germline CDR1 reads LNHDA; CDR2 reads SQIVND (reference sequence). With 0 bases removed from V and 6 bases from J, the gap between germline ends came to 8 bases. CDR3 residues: CASSIEGGPGELFF. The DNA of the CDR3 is TGTGCCAGTAGTATAGAAGGGGGTCCCGGGGAGCTGTTTTTT.

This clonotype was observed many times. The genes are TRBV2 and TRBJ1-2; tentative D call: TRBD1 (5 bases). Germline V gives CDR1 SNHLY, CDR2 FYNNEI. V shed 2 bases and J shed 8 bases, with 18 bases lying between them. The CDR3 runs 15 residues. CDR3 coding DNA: TGTGCCAGCAGTGAAACCAGACAGTCTCTTGGGGGCTACACCTTC. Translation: CASSETRQSLGGYTF.

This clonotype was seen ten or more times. In DNA form, the CDR3 reads TGTGCCAGCAGCCAAGGAGACAGACCCAATCAGCCCCAGCATTTT. It specifies CASSQGDRPNQPQHF. The genes are TRBV3-1 and TRBJ1-5; maybe TRBD1 (5 bases). CDR1 and CDR2 from the germline V gene are LGHDT and YNNKEL (reference sequence). V dropped 1 base and J dropped 3 bases, with 10 bases sitting between them. The CDR3 covers 15 residues.

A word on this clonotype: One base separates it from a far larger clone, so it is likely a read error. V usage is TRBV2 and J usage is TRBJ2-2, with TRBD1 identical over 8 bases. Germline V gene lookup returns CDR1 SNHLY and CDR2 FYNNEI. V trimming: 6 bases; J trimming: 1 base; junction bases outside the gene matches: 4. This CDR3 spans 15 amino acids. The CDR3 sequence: CASSLTGENTGELFF. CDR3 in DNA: TGTGCCAGCAGCCTGACAGGGGAGAACACCGGGGAGCTGTTTTTT. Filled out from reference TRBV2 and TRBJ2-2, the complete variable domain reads EPEVTQTPSHQVTQMGQEVILRCVPISNHLYFYWYRQILGQKVEFLVSFYNNEISEKSEIFDDQFSVERPDGSNFTLKIRSTKLEDSAMYFCASSLTGENTGELFFGEGSRLTVL.

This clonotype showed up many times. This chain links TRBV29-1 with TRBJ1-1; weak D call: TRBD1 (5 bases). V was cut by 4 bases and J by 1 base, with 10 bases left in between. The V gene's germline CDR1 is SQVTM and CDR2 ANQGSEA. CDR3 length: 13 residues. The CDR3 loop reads CSVVRGSNTEAFF. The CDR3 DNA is TGCAGCGTTGTAAGGGGTTCGAACACTGAAGCTTTCTTT.

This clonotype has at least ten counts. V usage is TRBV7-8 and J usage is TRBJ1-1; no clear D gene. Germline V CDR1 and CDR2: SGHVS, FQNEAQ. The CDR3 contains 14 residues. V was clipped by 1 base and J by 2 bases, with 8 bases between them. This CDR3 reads CASSLGYSNTEAFF. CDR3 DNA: TGTGCCAGCAGCTTAGGTTATTCTAACACTGAAGCTTTCTTT.

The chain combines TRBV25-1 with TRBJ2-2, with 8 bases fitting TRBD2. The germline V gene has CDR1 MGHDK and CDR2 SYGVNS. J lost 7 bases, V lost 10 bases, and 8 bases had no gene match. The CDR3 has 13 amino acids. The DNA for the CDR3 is TGTGCCACCATGGGGCGGGGGGTCGGGGAGCTGTTTTTT. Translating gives CATMGRGVGELFF. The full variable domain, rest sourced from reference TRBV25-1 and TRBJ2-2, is EADIYQTPRYLVIGTGKKITLECSQTMGHDKMYWYQQDPGMELHLIHYSYGVNSTEKGDLSSESTVSRIRTEHFPLTLESARPSHTSQYLCATMGRGVGELFFGEGSRLTVL.

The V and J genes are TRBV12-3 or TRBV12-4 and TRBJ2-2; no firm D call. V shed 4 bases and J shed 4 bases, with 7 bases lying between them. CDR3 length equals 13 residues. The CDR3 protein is CASSSPSTGELFF. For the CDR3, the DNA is TGTGCCAGCAGTTCCCCTTCCACCGGGGAGCTGTTTTTT.

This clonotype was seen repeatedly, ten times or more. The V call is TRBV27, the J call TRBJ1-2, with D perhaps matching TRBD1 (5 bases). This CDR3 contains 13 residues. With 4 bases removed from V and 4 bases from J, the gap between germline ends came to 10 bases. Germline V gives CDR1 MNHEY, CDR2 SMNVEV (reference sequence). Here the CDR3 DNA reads TGTGCCAGCAGTTCAGGGATCCGCTATGGCTACACCTTC. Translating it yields CASSSGIRYGYTF.

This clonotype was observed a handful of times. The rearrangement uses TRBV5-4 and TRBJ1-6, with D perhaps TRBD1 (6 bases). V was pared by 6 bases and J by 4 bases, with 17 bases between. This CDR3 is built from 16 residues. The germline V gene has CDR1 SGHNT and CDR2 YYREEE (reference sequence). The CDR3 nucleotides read TGTGCCAGCACCTTCGTCGGGGGCTATTATAATTCACCCCTCCACTTT. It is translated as CASTFVGGYYNSPLHF.

Here the CDR3 reads CASSILGQIPEAFF. The CDR3, as DNA: TGTGCCAGTAGTATCCTCGGACAGATTCCTGAAGCTTTCTTT. The chain joins TRBV19 to TRBJ1-1; tentatively, D is TRBD1 (6 bases). Trimming took 3 bases from V and 6 from J, leaving 14 bases between them. The CDR3 contains 14 residues. The germline gives CDR1 LNHDA, CDR2 SQIVND (reference sequence).

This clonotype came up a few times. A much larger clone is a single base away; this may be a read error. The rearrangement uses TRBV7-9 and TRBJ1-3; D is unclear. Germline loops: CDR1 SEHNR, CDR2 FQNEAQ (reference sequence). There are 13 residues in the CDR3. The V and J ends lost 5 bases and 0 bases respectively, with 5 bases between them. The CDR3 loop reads CASSGISGNTIYF. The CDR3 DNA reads TGTGCCAGCAGCGGGATCTCTGGAAACACCATATATTTT.

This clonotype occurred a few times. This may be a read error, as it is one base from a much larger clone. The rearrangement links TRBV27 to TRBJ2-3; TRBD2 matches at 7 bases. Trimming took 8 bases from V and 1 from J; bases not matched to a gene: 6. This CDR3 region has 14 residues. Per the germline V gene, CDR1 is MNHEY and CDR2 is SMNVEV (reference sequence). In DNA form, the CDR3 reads TGTGCCAGCCTGGGGGAGGGCGGCACAGATACGCAGTATTTT. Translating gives CASLGEGGTDTQYF.